This T cell receptor beta chain was profiled in a study of T cell responses to AZD1222 COVID-19 vaccine. Study-level results: Sampling that yielded the repertoires occurred only after the peak T cell response. White British people made up most donors, females outnumbered males, and clonal diversity was possibly underestimated.

This clone appeared a single time. The antigen is not known. Profiling relied on immunoSEQ multiplex PCR, and the TCRdb table lists in-frame clones only, not all of them. The table lists approximately 190,000 clones, just over 90% of them singletons, with roughly 0.99% in the top ten. Germline CDR1 SGHDT, CDR2 YYEEEE. The CDR3 is made up of 13 amino acids. After removal of 3 bases from V and 5 bases from J, the junction contained 2 bases not matched to a gene. The TCR was taken from an adult in good health. The input for sequencing was peripheral blood, taken on day 0 of AZD1222 vaccination. The V call is TRBV5-6, the J call TRBJ1-5, with 7 bases that match TRBD1. CDR3 bases: TGTGCCAGCAGCTACAGGGGTGATCAGCCCCAGCATTTT. Translated, it gives CASSYRGDQPQHF.